One and the same sample provided the 31 T cell receptor beta chains below, sequenced in a study of CD8 T cells in Susac syndrome. RNA totalling about 0.5 to 1 ug underwent reverse transcription with random hexamers. TCRdb re-called the immunoSEQ multiplex PCR reads through MiXCR, storing one row per CDR3 protein. The sample consists of under 200,000 distinct CDR3 sequences, 90% to 95% of them appearing once. Sequences were obtained from CD4+ T cells from PBMCs. These receptors came from a human donor in good health.

The V call is TRBV30, the J call TRBJ1-2, with D maybe TRBD1 (5 bases). CDR1 is GTSNPN, CDR2 SVGIG, per germline (reference sequence). The CDR3 runs to 12 residues. The V gene lost 4 bases and the J gene lost 2 bases, with 8 bases spanning the gap. Written as DNA, the CDR3 is TGTGCCTGGACCGGGGGGAACTATGGCTACACCTTC. It is translated as CAWTGGNYGYTF. Combining the CDR3 with reference TRBV30 and TRBJ1-2 gives the whole variable domain SQTIHQWPATLVQPVGSPLSLECTVEGTSNPNLYWYRQAAGRGLQLLFYSVGIGQISSEVPQNLSASRPQDRQFILSSKKLLLSDSGFYLCAWTGGNYGYTFGSGTRLTVV.

The genes are TRBV6-6 and TRBJ2-7; 8 bases align to TRBD1. Losses at the gene ends were 6 bases for V and 7 bases for J; bases not matched to a gene: 11. This CDR3 region has 14 residues. Germline CDR1 reads MNHNY; CDR2 reads SVGAGI (reference sequence). CDR3 residues: CASSQTGAWGEQYF. The DNA of the CDR3 is TGTGCCAGCAGCCAGACAGGGGCCTGGGGAGAGCAGTACTTC.

The CDR3 DNA follows: TGTGCCACCAGTGATTCGAGGGACCTACAAGAGACCCAGTACTTC. Translation gives CATSDSRDLQETQYF. The chain joins TRBV24-1 to TRBJ2-5, with D possibly being TRBD1 or TRBD2 (5 bases each). CDR1 KGHDR and CDR2 SFDVKD come from the germline V gene. The CDR3 is 15 amino acids. Trimming cost V 2 bases and J 2 bases, with 11 bases left between them.

The chain is built from TRBV20-1 and TRBJ1-1; tentatively, D is TRBD1 (5 bases). The germline CDR1 and CDR2 sequences are DFQATT and SNEGSKA (reference sequence). This CDR3 comprises 15 residues. V dropped 6 bases and J dropped 1 base, with 18 bases sitting between them. The CDR3 region has the DNA TGCAGTGCCACACGCCCGGGACGGAGGAACACTGAAGCTTTCTTT. This sequence encodes CSATRPGRRNTEAFF.

V is TRBV9 and J is TRBJ1-6; D uncertain. CDR3 length: 12 residues. V lost 2 bases and J 8 bases, leaving 5 bases between the germline ends. Germline V gene sequence: CDR1 SGDLS, CDR2 YYNGEE. Here the CDR3 reads CASSVLDSPLHF. The CDR3 DNA reads TGTGCCAGCAGCGTTCTAGATTCACCCCTCCACTTT.

The gene calls are TRBV15 and TRBJ1-1, with 7 bases lining up with TRBD1. Trimming took 1 base from V and 1 from J; bases not matched to a gene: 9. The germline CDR1 and CDR2 sequences are LNHNV and YYDKDF (reference sequence). There are 17 residues in the CDR3. The CDR3 is CATSRGNRGLRNTEAFF. DNA of the CDR3: TGTGCCACCAGCAGAGGAAATAGGGGGCTCAGGAACACTGAAGCTTTCTTT.

V is TRBV6-2 or TRBV6-3 and J is TRBJ1-2; no clear D. Germline V CDR1 and CDR2: MNHEY, SVGEGT. The CDR3 totals 11 residues. Trimming pared 6 bases from V and 7 bases from J, leaving 9 bases between. The CDR3 DNA reads as TGTGCCAGCAGCCACGGACCTGGCTACACCTTC. Protein: CASSHGPGYTF.

V usage is TRBV9 and J usage is TRBJ2-2; 8 nucleotides agree with TRBD2. The V and J ends lost 4 bases and 8 bases, in that order; junction bases with no gene match: 19. CDR3 length equals 18 residues. Per germline, CDR1 SGDLS and CDR2 YYNGEE. CDR3 sequence (DNA): TGTGCCAGCAGCCCGAATCCCGGGACTAGGGGGGTACCGGGGGAGCTGTTTTTT. This sequence encodes CASSPNPGTRGVPGELFF. Complete variable domain (other parts from reference TRBV9 and TRBJ2-2): DSGVTQTPKHLITATGQRVTLRCSPRSGDLSVYWYQQSLDQGLQFLIQYYNGEERAKGNILERFSAQQFPDLHSELNLSSLELGDSALYFCASSPNPGTRGVPGELFFGEGSRLTVL.

The chain recombines TRBV6-2 or TRBV6-3 with TRBJ2-2; D gene unclear. Germline lookup yields CDR1 MNHEY and CDR2 SVGEGT. The CDR3 is made up of 15 amino acids. V was shortened by 6 bases and J by 7 bases, with 18 bases between the two germline ends. Here the CDR3 DNA reads TGTGCCAGCAGCCGGGCCCCCTTGGCTGGCGGGGAGCTGTTTTTT. The encoded protein is CASSRAPLAGGELFF.

The chain links TRBV9 to TRBJ1-2, with D possibly TRBD1 on 6 matching bases. This CDR3 is 13 amino acids long. With 3 bases removed from V and 5 bases from J, the gap between germline ends came to 11 bases. Germline CDR1 SGDLS, CDR2 YYNGEE. The DNA for the CDR3 is TGTGCCAGCAGCGCGGGGACACGTTATGGCTACACCTTC. Translation gives CASSAGTRYGYTF.

The chain couples TRBV2 to TRBJ2-5; perhaps TRBD1 as D (6 bases). The CDR3 length is 14 residues. Trimming left V 10 bases short and J 4 bases short, with 19 bases between. CDR1 is SNHLY and CDR2 is FYNNEI in the germline V gene. As DNA, the CDR3 is TGTGCCAATCTTCGATACAGGGCAACAGAGACCCAGTACTTC. Encoded protein: CANLRYRATETQYF.

The chain employs TRBV18 and TRBJ1-5; D is unresolved. V was pared by 2 bases and J by 2 bases, with 7 bases between. Germline values: CDR1 KGHSH, CDR2 LQKENI. CDR3 size: 14 residues. CDR3 sequence (DNA): TGTGCCAGCTCACCATTCGGGGGCAATCAGCCCCAGCATTTT. Its translation: CASSPFGGNQPQHF.

The V and J genes are TRBV28 and TRBJ2-7; 9 bases are a match to TRBD1. Trimming cost V 6 bases and J 2 bases; bases outside gene matches: 2. CDR3 size: 13 residues. Germline CDR1 is MDHEN and CDR2 is SYDVKM. CDR3: CASRRTGAYEQYV. CDR3 DNA: TGTGCCAGCAGGCGGACAGGGGCCTACGAGCAGTACGTC.

The rearrangement joins TRBV15 to TRBJ2-5; TRBD2 is a possible D gene (6 bases). CDR3 length equals 17 residues. Looked up from germline, CDR1 is LNHNV and CDR2 is YYDKDF (reference sequence). V was clipped by 0 bases and J by 2 bases, with 16 bases between them. The DNA for the CDR3 is TGTGCCACCAGCAGAGATCTCGGGGGAGCTAATCAAGAGACCCAGTACTTC. This sequence encodes CATSRDLGGANQETQYF. The whole variable domain, remainder taken from reference TRBV15 and TRBJ2-5, is DAMVIQNPRYQVTQFGKPVTLSCSQTLNHNVMYWYQQKSSQAPKLLFHYYDKDFNNEADTPDNFQSRRPNTSFCFLDIRSPGLGDTAMYLCATSRDLGGANQETQYFGPGTRLLVL.

V gene TRBV2 combines with J gene TRBJ2-1; D is uncertain. Per the germline V gene, CDR1 is SNHLY and CDR2 is FYNNEI. Trimming took off 6 bases at V and 6 bases at J, with 12 bases between the two ends. The CDR3 runs to 13 residues. Written as DNA, the CDR3 is TGTGCCAGCAGGACCGGGTCTCTCAATGAGCAGTTCTTC. It yields the protein CASRTGSLNEQFF.

This chain joins TRBV7-9 and TRBJ1-2; TRBD1 might be the D (5 bases). CDR3 size: 14 residues. Trimming pared 2 bases from V and 2 bases from J, leaving 9 bases between. Germline V lookup: CDR1 SEHNR, CDR2 FQNEAQ (reference sequence). CDR3 region: CASSLPGTNYGYTF. The CDR3 bases are TGTGCCAGCAGCTTACCCGGGACCAACTATGGCTACACCTTC.

V gene TRBV3-1 combines with J gene TRBJ2-1, with 9 bases lining up with TRBD1. Germline V gene sequence: CDR1 LGHDT, CDR2 YNNKEL (reference sequence). The trim removed 1 base at V and 7 bases at J, leaving 5 bases unmatched. There are 15 residues in the CDR3. CDR3: CASSQAGQGFNEQFF. The CDR3, as DNA: TGTGCCAGCAGCCAAGCGGGACAGGGCTTTAATGAGCAGTTCTTC.

The chain has TRBV5-1 and TRBJ2-1; D not certain. Deletions cut 1 base from V and 6 bases from J, with 8 bases between. Germline V CDR1 and CDR2: SGHRS, YFSETQ. The CDR3 has 13 residues. CDR3 protein: CASSLIRGNEQFF. The CDR3 DNA reads TGCGCCAGCAGCTTGATCCGAGGCAATGAGCAGTTCTTC.

This clonotype was counted between two and nine times. The chain is built from TRBV29-1 and TRBJ2-5; D not certain. The CDR3 totals 9 residues. Germline CDR1 and CDR2: SQVTM and ANQGSEA. V gave up 3 bases and J gave up 5 bases, with 1 base separating them. As DNA, the CDR3 is TGCAGCGTTGAGGAGACCCAGTACTTC. Translating gives CSVEETQYF.

The V gene is TRBV30, the J gene TRBJ2-1; a weak D match, TRBD2 (6 bases). This CDR3 is built from 14 residues. V gave up 2 bases and J gave up 6 bases, with 14 bases separating them. CDR1 is GTSNPN and CDR2 is SVGIG in the germline V gene (reference sequence). The CDR3 DNA reads as TGTGCCTGGAGTTACGGCGGGGCGGGCAATGAGCAGTTCTTC. Encoded protein: CAWSYGGAGNEQFF.

The V gene is TRBV20-1, the J gene TRBJ2-1; 12 nucleotides line up with TRBD2. The CDR3 length is 14 residues. The V and J ends lost 5 bases and 7 bases, in that order; junction bases with no gene match: 6. Germline assignment: CDR1 DFQATT and CDR2 SNEGSKA (reference sequence). The CDR3 DNA is TGCAGTGCTCCGAAGGGACTAGCGGGTAATGAGCAGTTCTTC. Translation: CSAPKGLAGNEQFF.

The rearrangement uses TRBV27 and TRBJ2-5; 9 nucleotides match TRBD2. Germline lookup yields CDR1 MNHEY and CDR2 SMNVEV (reference sequence). The CDR3 runs to 15 residues. V trimming: 4 bases; J trimming: 9 bases; junction bases outside the gene matches: 12. CDR3 in amino acids: CASSSQGLAGNAQYF. Written as DNA, the CDR3 is TGTGCCAGCAGTTCTCAGGGACTAGCCGGCAATGCCCAGTACTTC.

This rearrangement joins TRBV4-3 to TRBJ2-5; 9 bases match TRBD1. Germline V gene sequence: CDR1 LGHNA, CDR2 YSLEER. The CDR3 is made up of 15 amino acids. The ends lost 4 bases at V and 3 bases at J; junction bases unmatched: 6. CDR3 sequence: CASSPDRGYEETQYF. The CDR3 DNA reads as TGCGCCAGCAGCCCGGACAGGGGCTACGAAGAGACCCAGTACTTC.

This chain connects TRBV28 to TRBJ2-7, with D possibly called TRBD1 or TRBD2 (5 bases each). This CDR3 has 15 residues. Trimming left V 7 bases short and J 4 bases short, with 20 bases between. Germline assignment: CDR1 MDHEN and CDR2 SYDVKM. For the CDR3, the DNA is TGTGCCAGCACCCCCGAGGGGCGAAACCTATACGAGCAGTACGTC. This encodes CASTPEGRNLYEQYV.

This clonotype was recorded only once. This chain joins TRBV7-9 and TRBJ2-3; D gene uncertain. Germline CDR1 is SEHNR and CDR2 is FQNEAQ (reference sequence). The CDR3 contains 12 residues. Trimming took off 6 bases at V and 6 bases at J, with 10 bases between the two ends. The CDR3 sequence: CASRADADTQYF. For the CDR3, the DNA is TGTGCCAGCAGGGCCGACGCGGATACGCAGTATTTT.

V is TRBV20-1 and J is TRBJ2-1; 10 nucleotides align to TRBD2. The germline gives CDR1 DFQATT, CDR2 SNEGSKA (reference sequence). Trimming cost V 5 bases and J 3 bases; bases outside gene matches: 4. The CDR3 runs to 14 residues. The CDR3 nucleotides read TGCAGTGCTCCCGGGACTAGCGACTACAATGAGCAGTTCTTC. Translated: CSAPGTSDYNEQFF.

V gene TRBV21-1 combines with J gene TRBJ2-1; TRBD2 reflects the table's D call only, with no check against the DNA. TRBV21-1 is noted as a pseudogene. The CDR3 spans 11 residues. The CDR3 loop is CASNSPGTLFF. The CDR3 DNA sequence: TGTGCCAGCAACTCGCCCGGGACTCTGTTCTTC.

This chain links TRBV11-2 with TRBJ2-5; tentatively, D is TRBD2 (6 bases). The V and J ends lost 4 bases and 9 bases respectively, with 9 bases between them. The germline V gene encodes CDR1 SGHAT and CDR2 FQNNGV. The CDR3 covers 11 residues. The CDR3 region is CASSSGGAQYF. CDR3 in DNA: TGTGCCAGCAGCTCCGGGGGAGCCCAGTACTTC.

This chain connects TRBV19 to TRBJ1-1, with D perhaps TRBD1 (5 bases). The CDR3 covers 15 residues. CDR1 is LNHDA, CDR2 SQIVND, per germline (reference sequence). Trimming took off 8 bases at V and 0 bases at J, with 16 bases between the two ends. The CDR3 DNA follows: TGTGCCAGTGCCCCTCCGACAGTAATGAACACTGAAGCTTTCTTT. Its protein product is CASAPPTVMNTEAFF.

The chain has TRBV4-1 and TRBJ1-6; no clear D. The CDR3 spans 15 residues. Trimming removed 1 base from V and 7 bases from J, with 11 bases in between. Looked up from germline, CDR1 is MGHRA and CDR2 is YSYEKL. The CDR3 DNA follows: TGCGCCAGCAGCCAAGTTCGGCAGGAAAATTCACCCCTCCACTTT. Residues: CASSQVRQENSPLHF.

The chain joins TRBV5-1 to TRBJ2-3; TRBD2 aligns across 11 bases. The germline V gene has CDR1 SGHRS and CDR2 YFSETQ. CDR3 size: 15 residues. V shed 2 bases and J 3 bases; nucleotides not matched to a gene: 2. The DNA for the CDR3 is TGCGCCAGCAGCTTTAGCGGGGGGGCAACAGATACGCAGTATTTT. Amino acid sequence: CASSFSGGATDTQYF.